Listed here are 31 T cell receptor beta chains from one sample, sequenced in a study of CD8+CD57+ T cells in acquired aplastic anemia. Before being chosen for sequencing, patients had shown CD8+CD57+ cell expansion by flow cytometry. Genomic DNA provided the template from which TCR beta VDJ and CDR3 profiles were obtained. TCRdb analysed the reads with MiXCR anew, one entry per CDR3 protein. Counted here are about 190,000 distinct CDR3 sequences, approximately 50% occurring once; the ten biggest clones make up about 9.5%. Sequenced material: sorted CD4+, CD8+, or CD8+CD57+ T cells (not recorded which) from PBMCs. The receptors were gathered from a human donor with aplastic anemia.

The chain employs TRBV7-8 and TRBJ2-3; D perhaps matches TRBD1 (5 bases). The V gene lost 6 bases and the J gene lost 5 bases, with 9 bases spanning the gap. Germline lookup yields CDR1 SGHVS and CDR2 FQNEAQ. This CDR3 region has 12 residues. The CDR3 DNA sequence: TGTGCCAGCAGTATAGGGGTAGATACGCAGTATTTT. Protein sequence: CASSIGVDTQYF.

This clonotype came up a few times. The chain links TRBV10-1 to TRBJ1-2; D unresolved. Germline V gene sequence: CDR1 WNHNN, CDR2 SYGVQD (reference sequence). The CDR3 has 13 amino acids. The germline V and J ends were trimmed by 0 bases and 5 bases, with 7 bases remaining between them. The CDR3 region is CASSESSAYGYTF. CDR3 bases: TGCGCCAGCAGTGAGTCGAGTGCATATGGCTACACCTTC.

This clonotype was counted many times. This chain joins TRBV4-1 and TRBJ2-5, with D perhaps matching TRBD1 (6 bases). Trimming left V 6 bases short and J 4 bases short, with 18 bases between. The length of the CDR3 is 15 residues. Germline V gene sequence: CDR1 MGHRA, CDR2 YSYEKL. CDR3 nucleotides: TGCGCCAGCAGGGAAACCGGACAGATTGTAGAGACCCAGTACTTC. It encodes CASRETGQIVETQYF.

V and J are TRBV7-8 and TRBJ2-7; the match to TRBD1 covers 9 bases. V was pared by 5 bases and J by 2 bases, with 7 bases of the junction left unmatched. Germline V gene lookup returns CDR1 SGHVS and CDR2 FQNEAQ. This CDR3 comprises 15 residues. CDR3 coding DNA: TGTGCCAGCAGCCAGGGACAGGGAACCACCTACGAGCAGTACTTC. Translated, it gives CASSQGQGTTYEQYF.

The V and J genes are TRBV10-1 and TRBJ2-1; TRBD1 aligns across 9 bases. With 0 bases clipped from V and 3 bases from J, the junction kept 3 bases outside the gene matches. CDR3 length: 16 residues. Per germline, CDR1 WNHNN and CDR2 SYGVQD (reference sequence). CDR3 nucleotides: TGCGCCAGCAGTGAGTCCGGGACAGGGAACTACAATGAGCAGTTCTTC. Residues: CASSESGTGNYNEQFF.

This clonotype has more than one count but fewer than ten. The chain uses TRBV11-2 and TRBJ1-1; 10 bases line up with TRBD1. Germline V lookup: CDR1 SGHAT, CDR2 FQNNGV. There are 14 residues in the CDR3. J gave up 10 bases and V 3 bases, and 8 bases lay outside the gene matches. The CDR3 nucleotides read TGTGCCAGCAGCTTTGACAGGGGGCGAAACAGAGCTTTCTTT. It encodes CASSFDRGRNRAFF.

In this sample, this clonotype turned up many times. The chain couples TRBV9 to TRBJ2-1; possible D gene TRBD2, 5 bases. The CDR3 length is 18 residues. Germline values: CDR1 SGDLS, CDR2 YYNGEE. The V end lost 3 bases, the J end lost 0 bases, and 19 bases lay between the germline ends. CDR3 in DNA: TGTGCCAGCAGCGCTCCTCGGGGTCTGGCTCTCTCCTACAATGAGCAGTTCTTC. This codes for CASSAPRGLALSYNEQFF.

The rearrangement links TRBV24-1 to TRBJ1-2, with a tentative D call TRBD1 (5 bases). CDR3 length: 14 amino acids. V was pared by 8 bases and J by 3 bases, with 15 bases between. CDR1 and CDR2 from the germline V gene are KGHDR and SFDVKD. CDR3 loop: CATTILGTHYGYTF. The DNA of the CDR3 is TGTGCCACCACGATATTGGGGACCCACTATGGCTACACCTTC.

To note about this clonotype: Relative to the germline gene, one junction end is altered; a read error may explain this. V usage is TRBV6-4 and J usage is TRBJ1-6; 7 bases match TRBD1. There are 14 residues in the CDR3. CDR1 and CDR2 from the germline V gene are MRHNA and SNTAGT. CDR3 coding DNA: TGTGCCAGCAGTGACGGGACAGATAATTTACCCCCCCACTTT. This encodes CASSDGTDNLPPHF.

This clonotype has a count of ten or more. The chain couples TRBV29-1 to TRBJ2-3; TRBD2 matches 16 bases. Looked up from germline, CDR1 is SQVTM and CDR2 is ANQGSEA. The junction had 2 bases not matched to a gene; V was cut back by 3 bases and J by 2 bases. The length of the CDR3 is 16 residues. This CDR3 reads CSVEGTSGGVTDTQYF. In DNA form, the CDR3 reads TGCAGCGTTGAGGGGACTAGCGGGGGGGTCACAGATACGCAGTATTTT.

This clonotype has a count of ten or more. The V and J genes are TRBV7-8 and TRBJ2-7, with D possibly TRBD2 on 6 matching bases. Trimming pared 3 bases from V and 5 bases from J, leaving 11 bases between. The CDR3 is 13 residues long. Germline CDR1 reads SGHVS; CDR2 reads FQNEAQ. The chain's CDR3 is CASSFSGSHEQYF. The CDR3 nucleotides read TGTGCCAGCAGCTTTTCCGGGAGCCACGAGCAGTACTTC.

This clonotype was seen more than once but under ten times. This chain links TRBV11-3 with TRBJ1-2; a weak D match, TRBD1 (6 bases). V was pared by 0 bases and J by 8 bases, with 16 bases between. Germline V gene data show CDR1 as SGHNT and CDR2 as YENEEA. The CDR3 has 15 residues. Here the CDR3 reads CASSLDGASQGGYTF. CDR3 sequence (DNA): TGTGCCAGCAGCTTAGATGGGGCCTCCCAGGGGGGCTACACCTTC. Filled out from reference TRBV11-3 and TRBJ1-2, the complete variable domain reads EAGVVQSPRYKIIEKKQPVAFWCNPISGHNTLYWYLQNLGQGPELLIRYENEEAVDDSQLPKDRFSAERLKGVDSTLKIQPAELGDSAVYLCASSLDGASQGGYTFGSGTRLTVV.

The chain joins TRBV5-6 to TRBJ2-1; no definite D call. The V and J ends lost 4 bases and 5 bases respectively, with 16 bases between them. The germline CDR1 and CDR2 sequences are SGHDT and YYEEEE. This CDR3 has 15 amino acids. CDR3 bases: TGTGCCAGCAGCAGATTAGCCTCCCAGGACAATGAGCAGTTCTTC. Translating it yields CASSRLASQDNEQFF.

This clonotype was seen ten or more times. The V and J genes are TRBV20-1 and TRBJ2-5; 10 nucleotides agree with TRBD2. The germline CDR1 and CDR2 sequences are DFQATT and SNEGSKA (reference sequence). Losses at the gene ends were 4 bases for V and 2 bases for J; bases not matched to a gene: 1. There are 13 residues in the CDR3. CDR3 protein: CSATTSGQETQYF. Written as DNA, the CDR3 is TGCAGTGCTACGACTAGCGGGCAAGAGACCCAGTACTTC.

This clonotype was found many times. This chain uses TRBV12-3 or TRBV12-4 with TRBJ2-7; TRBD2 agrees at 7 bases. Trimming at V came to 4 bases and at J to 3 bases, leaving 24 bases not matched to a gene. This CDR3 comprises 20 residues. CDR3 residues: CASSSARLVTQGGSRYEQYF. For the CDR3, the DNA is TGTGCCAGCAGTTCGGCCCGACTGGTGACGCAGGGCGGGAGCCGCTACGAGCAGTACTTC.

This clonotype was counted ten times or more. V gene TRBV5-6 combines with J gene TRBJ2-7, with 8 bases that match TRBD1. CDR3 length: 15 residues. CDR1 SGHDT and CDR2 YYEEEE come from the germline V gene. V lost 7 bases, J lost 2 bases, and 11 bases stayed unmatched. The CDR3: CASHPTDRVTYEQYF. CDR3 sequence (DNA): TGTGCCAGCCATCCAACGGACAGGGTGACCTACGAGCAGTACTTC.

This clonotype has only a few counts. V and J are TRBV2 and TRBJ2-5; no clear D gene. The V end was cut by 5 bases, the J end by 5 bases, with 6 bases between. The CDR3 spans 11 residues. In germline, CDR1 is SNHLY, CDR2 FYNNEI. DNA for the CDR3: TGTGCCAGCAGTCCGCTGGAGACCCAGTACTTC. It codes for CASSPLETQYF.

The chain couples TRBV20-1 to TRBJ2-1; 11 positions match TRBD2. CDR1 and CDR2 (germline): DFQATT, SNEGSKA (reference sequence). Trimming removed 4 bases from V and 4 bases from J; junction bases left unmatched: 6. The CDR3 is made up of 15 amino acids. The DNA for the CDR3 is TGCAGTGCTATACCCGGGACTAGCGGATACAATGAGCAGTTCTTC. Its protein product is CSAIPGTSGYNEQFF.

The CDR3 DNA follows: TGCGCCAGCAGGGGTGGTGACGAGCAGTACTTC. The encoded protein is CASRGGDEQYF. V and J are TRBV5-1 and TRBJ2-1; D is undetermined. Gene TRBJ2-7 matches the end of the DNA better, so the J call may be wrong. The CDR3 is made up of 11 amino acids. Looked up from germline, CDR1 is SGHRS and CDR2 is YFSETQ.

V usage is TRBV2 and J usage is TRBJ1-1; tentatively, D is TRBD1 (5 bases). There are 13 residues in the CDR3. In germline, CDR1 is SNHLY, CDR2 FYNNEI. V lost 7 bases and J lost 6, with 15 bases in between. This CDR3 reads CASIGVRRAEAFF. The CDR3, as DNA: TGTGCCAGCATAGGGGTGCGGCGTGCTGAAGCTTTCTTT.

V is TRBV25-1 and J is TRBJ1-1; no reliable D call. V lost 6 bases and J lost 6, with 14 bases in between. Germline V lookup: CDR1 MGHDK, CDR2 SYGVNS. The CDR3 extends over 13 amino acids. The CDR3 DNA sequence: TGTGCCAGCAGCATTTCCCGTTACGCTGAAGCTTTCTTT. It is translated as CASSISRYAEAFF.

Only a few counts were recorded for this clonotype. The chain is built from TRBV7-6 and TRBJ2-7, with unresolved D. The CDR3 loop spans 14 amino acids. Germline CDR1 is SGHVS and CDR2 is FNYEAQ. Deletions cut 2 bases from V and 1 base from J, with 9 bases between. DNA of the CDR3: TGTGCCAGCAGCTTATTCCCGGGTTCCTACGAGCAGTACTTC. Protein product: CASSLFPGSYEQYF.

CDR3 residues: CASSMGQGVETQYF. CDR3 sequence (DNA): TGTGCCAGTAGTATGGGACAGGGAGTAGAGACCCAGTACTTC. The V gene is TRBV19, the J gene TRBJ2-5; TRBD1 agrees at 9 bases. Trimming removed 3 bases from V and 4 bases from J; junction bases left unmatched: 3. Germline V gene sequence: CDR1 LNHDA, CDR2 SQIVND (reference sequence). CDR3 length: 14 residues.

The V gene is TRBV15, the J gene TRBJ2-1; possibly TRBD2 for D (6 bases). Trimming took 1 base from V and 4 from J, leaving 11 bases between them. The CDR3 runs to 15 residues. Germline CDR1 LNHNV, CDR2 YYDKDF (reference sequence). The CDR3 loop reads CATSRGAGNYNEQFF. The DNA for the CDR3 is TGTGCCACCAGCAGAGGGGCGGGGAATTACAATGAGCAGTTCTTC. The full variable domain, completed using reference TRBV15 and TRBJ2-1, is DAMVIQNPRYQVTQFGKPVTLSCSQTLNHNVMYWYQQKSSQAPKLLFHYYDKDFNNEADTPDNFQSRRPNTSFCFLDIRSPGLGDTAMYLCATSRGAGNYNEQFFGPGTRLTVL.

This clonotype was found many times. The genes are TRBV7-3 and TRBJ2-3; D perhaps matches TRBD2 (7 bases). Trimming shortened V by 5 bases and J by 1 base, and 16 bases separated the two germline ends. In germline, CDR1 is SGHTA, CDR2 FQGTGA. This CDR3 spans 16 amino acids. CDR3 sequence reads: CASSGGGEVGTDTQYF. The CDR3, as DNA: TGTGCCAGCAGCGGAGGGGGGGAAGTGGGCACAGATACGCAGTATTTT.

Only one count was recorded for this clonotype. The chain carries TRBV9 and TRBJ1-3; weak D call: TRBD1 (6 bases). The CDR3 spans 15 residues. Trimming removed 6 bases at V and 0 bases at J, with 13 bases between. Looked up from germline, CDR1 is SGDLS and CDR2 is YYNGEE. CDR3 DNA sequence: TGTGCCAGCAAAACACAGGGCCTCTCTGGAAACACCATATATTTT. Translation gives CASKTQGLSGNTIYF.

A remark on this clonotype: One end of the junction is discordant with germline, which a read error may explain. The genes are TRBV24-1 and TRBJ2-5; TRBD2 might be the D (6 bases). This CDR3 region has 15 residues. Per the germline V gene, CDR1 is KGHDR and CDR2 is SFDVKD. CDR3 DNA: TGTGCCACCAGGTCAGCCGGGGGACCGCAAGAGATCCAGTACTTC. This translates into CATRSAGGPQEIQYF.

This clonotype was detected once. This chain links TRBV2 with TRBJ2-3; 7 bases map to TRBD1. The CDR3 spans 14 residues. The germline V gene has CDR1 SNHLY and CDR2 FYNNEI. The V segment lost 6 bases and the J segment 3 bases; nucleotides outside the gene matches: 6. The CDR3: CASRVGTETDTQYF. The CDR3 DNA reads TGTGCCAGCAGGGTCGGGACAGAGACAGATACGCAGTATTTT.

Many counts were recorded for this clonotype. This sequence joins TRBV24-1 and TRBJ1-5; D uncertain. In germline, CDR1 is KGHDR, CDR2 SFDVKD. The CDR3 totals 12 residues. Trimming cost V 6 bases and J 9 bases, with 11 bases left between them. The CDR3 spells CATSYGVGPQHF. In nucleotides, the CDR3 is TGTGCCACCAGTTATGGGGTTGGGCCCCAGCATTTT.

This clonotype was counted many times. The junction shows a germline mismatch at one end, possibly a read error. The chain is built from TRBV5-4 and TRBJ2-1, with TRBD2 matching 10 bases. CDR3 length equals 18 residues. CDR1 is SGHNT and CDR2 is YYREEE in the germline V gene (reference sequence). Here the CDR3 DNA reads TGTGCCAGCAGATTGGGACTAGCGACACGGAATGGCTACAATGAGCAGTTCTTC. Its protein is CASRLGLATRNGYNEQFF.

This clonotype came up a few times. The V gene is TRBV10-3, the J gene TRBJ1-1; TRBD1 matches 8 bases. The CDR3 length is 14 residues. Losses at the gene ends were 6 bases for V and 2 bases for J; bases not matched to a gene: 5. The germline CDR1 and CDR2 sequences are ENHRY and SYGVKD. The CDR3 loop is CAIRRTGTNTEAFF. Written as DNA, the CDR3 is TGTGCCATCAGGAGGACAGGGACTAACACTGAAGCTTTCTTT.